What follows is one T cell receptor (beta chain) and its context. Its specificity is unknown. The CDR3 sequence is 13 residues long. V lost 3 bases and J 8 bases, leaving 13 bases between the germline ends. Germline V lookup: CDR1 LGHNA, CDR2 YSLEER. These data belong to a study of T cells in localized non-small cell lung cancer. Study-wide findings and caveats: Greater T cell density in blood accompanied longer overall survival. Uninvolved adjacent lung had higher T cell clonality than tumor and all other tissues.

Measured with immunoSEQ multiplex PCR; TCRdb has only the in-frame clones, and not every one. There are roughly 71,000 clones in the sample; roughly nine tenths occur only once, and 21% lies in the top ten. This sequence was found in a male donor at least 60 years old with stage III squamous cell lung carcinoma. The sample consisted of peripheral blood, taken before any cancer treatment. The chain combines TRBV4-3 with TRBJ1-2; the D is unclear. The CDR3 DNA is TGCGCCAGCAGCCAGGGAAACCTTCGGGGCTACACCTTC. Translating it yields CASSQGNLRGYTF.